These T cell receptor beta chains were read from a single sample in a study of blood T cell repertoires in COVID-19. The protocol was immunoSEQ multiplex PCR, while the TCRdb copy is restricted to in-frame clones and leaves out a portion. The sample contains hundreds of thousands of clones, over 75% of which appear only once. The sequenced material came from PBMCs or T cells enriched from blood (not recorded which). The receptor set was obtained from a woman aged 40 to 50 who had recovered from COVID-19. The CDR3 runs from the conserved cysteine through the conserved F or W. The order of the fields is J gene, V gene, CDR3 protein.

j_gene: TRBJ1-1
v_gene: TRBV9
CDR3aa: CASSVEGANTEAFF

j_gene: TRBJ1-1
v_gene: TRBV11-2
CDR3aa: CASSRRGQVNTEAFF

j_gene: TRBJ1-5
v_gene: TRBV5-1
CDR3aa: CASSLEPGQPQHF

j_gene: TRBJ2-2
v_gene: TRBV7-2
CDR3aa: CASSSDRSGELFF

j_gene: TRBJ1-2
v_gene: TRBV19
CDR3aa: CASSTPQTDRIYGYTF

j_gene: TRBJ1-3
v_gene: TRBV18
CDR3aa: CASSPPSSSGNTIYF

j_gene: TRBJ2-3
v_gene: TRBV5-4
CDR3aa: CASSLEERGAPYF

j_gene: TRBJ2-5
v_gene: TRBV7-9
CDR3aa: CASSPGTGIETQYF

j_gene: TRBJ2-7
v_gene: TRBV6-2/TRBV6-3
CDR3aa: CASSYAAGAYEQYF

j_gene: TRBJ1-1
v_gene: TRBV7-3
CDR3aa: CASSITGGAGTEAFF

j_gene: TRBJ2-7
v_gene: TRBV28
CDR3aa: CASTTRRISSYEQYF

j_gene: TRBJ1-1
v_gene: TRBV19
CDR3aa: CASRQGRRDTEAFF

j_gene: TRBJ2-3
v_gene: TRBV6-2/TRBV6-3
CDR3aa: CASSEEGSVTDTQYF

j_gene: TRBJ1-5
v_gene: TRBV28
CDR3aa: CASSDRPGRQPQHF

j_gene: TRBJ2-7
v_gene: TRBV7-8
CDR3aa: CASSYFEDTYYEQYF

j_gene: TRBJ1-5
v_gene: TRBV7-9
CDR3aa: CASSLGGNSNQPQHF

j_gene: TRBJ1-5
v_gene: TRBV3-1/TRBV3-2
CDR3aa: CASSQDVRVTQPQHF

j_gene: TRBJ2-3
v_gene: TRBV1
CDR3aa: CTSSQISRGGTDTQYF

j_gene: TRBJ2-7
v_gene: TRBV12-3/TRBV12-4
CDR3aa: CASSFNYEQYF

j_gene: TRBJ2-2
v_gene: TRBV5-1
CDR3aa: CASSFGPSGAGELFF

j_gene: TRBJ2-1
v_gene: TRBV27
CDR3aa: CASSPPGVSSYNEQFF

j_gene: TRBJ2-7
v_gene: TRBV4-2
CDR3aa: CASSQDLRASASPEQYF

j_gene: TRBJ1-3
v_gene: TRBV7-9
CDR3aa: CASRQGQDLSGNTIYF

j_gene: TRBJ2-5
v_gene: TRBV6-5
CDR3aa: CASSQTRTQETQYF

j_gene: TRBJ1-2
v_gene: TRBV19
CDR3aa: CASGQSDISNYGYTF